This T cell receptor beta chain was sequenced for a study of cytomegalovirus exposure and HLA in healthy donors. Both 60 Vbeta primers and 13 Jbeta primers went into the PCR. The method was immunoSEQ multiplex PCR; TCRdb's version includes in-frame clones alone and lacks a portion of them. The sample includes approximately 210,000 clones, 75% to 85% seen only once; the top ten take around 0.38%. Overall study findings and caveats: After further analysis at a later stage, 16,951 TCR beta sequences were associated with HLA alleles at 0.05 false discovery rate.

The ends lost 5 bases at V and 5 bases at J; junction bases unmatched: 6. The CDR3 loop spans 14 amino acids. Germline-derived CDR1 and CDR2 are SGHNT and YYREEE (reference sequence). This clone was seen a handful of times. The antigen is not known. The sequenced sample consisted of PBMCs. The source is a male donor in good health and CMV-seropositive. This chain uses TRBV5-4 with TRBJ2-5, with 10 nucleotides matching TRBD2. In DNA, the CDR3 is TGTGCCAGCAGTGTAGCGGGAGGTGGTGAGACCCAGTACTTC. It codes for CASSVAGGGETQYF.